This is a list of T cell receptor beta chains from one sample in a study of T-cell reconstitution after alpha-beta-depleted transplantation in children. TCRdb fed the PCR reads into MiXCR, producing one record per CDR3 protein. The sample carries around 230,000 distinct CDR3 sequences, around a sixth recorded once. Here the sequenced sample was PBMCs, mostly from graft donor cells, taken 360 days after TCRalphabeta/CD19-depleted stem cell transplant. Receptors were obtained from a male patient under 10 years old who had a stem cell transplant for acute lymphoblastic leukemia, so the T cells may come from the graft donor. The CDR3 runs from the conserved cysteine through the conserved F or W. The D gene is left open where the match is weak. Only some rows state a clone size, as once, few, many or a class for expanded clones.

DNA: TGTGCCATACGGGGCTTAGGAACCCAGTACTTC; CDR3: CAIRGLGTQYF; size: -; J: TRBJ2-5; D: -; V: TRBV3-1
DNA: TGCGCCAGCAGCCAAGAGACAGCGGGGGGGATCCGGTTCAATGAGCAGTTCTTC; CDR3: CASSQETAGGIRFNEQFF; size: -; J: TRBJ2-1; D: TRBD2; V: TRBV4-3
DNA: TGCGCCAGCAGCCAAAGGGAGGAACTAGCGGGGGGATACGAGCAGTACTTC; CDR3: CASSQREELAGGYEQYF; size: -; J: TRBJ2-7; D: TRBD2; V: TRBV4-3
DNA: TGTGCCAGCAGTTTTGAGGGACCCACGCCATCTAACACTGAAGCTTTCTTT; CDR3: CASSFEGPTPSNTEAFF; size: -; J: TRBJ1-1; D: -; V: TRBV12-3/TRBV12-4
DNA: TGTGCCAGCAGCCAAGCGGGAGGTCTAGCGGGGTCCTCCTACAATGAGCAGTTCTTC; CDR3: CASSQAGGLAGSSYNEQFF; size: -; J: TRBJ2-1; D: TRBD2; V: TRBV3-1
DNA: TGCAGTGCTAGAACGGGACCCACCGTGGAGCAGTTCTTC; CDR3: CSARTGPTVEQFF; size: few; J: TRBJ2-1; D: -; V: TRBV20-1
DNA: TGCGCCAGCAGCCAAGGGACTAGCGAATACAATGAGCAGTTCTTC; CDR3: CASSQGTSEYNEQFF; size: few; J: TRBJ2-1; D: TRBD2; V: TRBV4-3
DNA: TGTGCCAGCAGTGTCCCAGGGTGGGCCGGGGAGCTGTTTTTT; CDR3: CASSVPGWAGELFF; size: few; J: TRBJ2-2; D: -; V: TRBV12-3/TRBV12-4
DNA: TGCAGTGCTAGAGCCTCAGGGAGTGGGAATGAAAAACTGTTTTTT; CDR3: CSARASGSGNEKLFF; size: few; J: TRBJ1-4; D: -; V: TRBV20-1
DNA: TGTGCCAGCAGCCTGTTACGGGGGCCCACCGGGGAGCTGTTTTTT; CDR3: CASSLLRGPTGELFF; size: few; J: TRBJ2-2; D: -; V: TRBV3-1
DNA: TGTGCCAGCAGTTTGGTGGGAGGGATCCATGAGCAGTTCTTC; CDR3: CASSLVGGIHEQFF; size: few; J: TRBJ2-1; D: TRBD2; V: TRBV12-3/TRBV12-4
DNA: TGTGCCAGCAGAAGAGCGGGAGATAGGACAGATACGCAGTATTTT; CDR3: CASRRAGDRTDTQYF; size: few; J: TRBJ2-3; D: TRBD2; V: TRBV28
DNA: TGTGCCAGCAGTTTTGTAGCGGGATCCAATCAGCCCCAGCATTTT; CDR3: CASSFVAGSNQPQHF; size: -; J: TRBJ1-5; D: -; V: TRBV12-3/TRBV12-4
DNA: TGTGCCACCAGCAGAGAGGGTGGTCCCCGTCAGCCCCAGCATTTT; CDR3: CATSREGGPRQPQHF; size: -; J: TRBJ1-5; D: -; V: TRBV15
DNA: TGTGCCAGCAGTGAAGCGCCCCAGGGGGCAATCGATACGCAGTATTTT; CDR3: CASSEAPQGAIDTQYF; size: many; J: TRBJ2-3; D: TRBD1; V: TRBV6-1
DNA: TGTGCCAGCAGCAAAATTAGCGGGAGTACCGAAAACATTCAGTACTTC; CDR3: CASSKISGSTENIQYF; size: -; J: TRBJ2-4; D: TRBD2; V: TRBV7-2
DNA: TGTGCCAGTAGCCCAGTGGGACAGGGGGGACACTACGAGCAGTACTTC; CDR3: CASSPVGQGGHYEQYF; size: few; J: TRBJ2-7; D: TRBD1; V: TRBV19
DNA: TGTGCCAGCAAGGGACAGCCACTCAACAATGAGCAGTTCTTC; CDR3: CASKGQPLNNEQFF; size: -; J: TRBJ2-1; D: TRBD1; V: TRBV28
DNA: TGTGCCAGCAGTTATAACGGACTATACAATGAGCAGTTCTTC; CDR3: CASSYNGLYNEQFF; size: few; J: TRBJ2-1; D: -; V: TRBV6-2/TRBV6-3
DNA: TGTGCCAGCAGGAGGACAGGGATCCGCGCAGATACGCAGTATTTT; CDR3: CASRRTGIRADTQYF; size: -; J: TRBJ2-3; D: TRBD1; V: TRBV2
DNA: TGTGCCAGCAGCGATGCGGGGGGACAAGAGACCCAGTACTTC; CDR3: CASSDAGGQETQYF; size: few; J: TRBJ2-5; D: TRBD2; V: TRBV12-3/TRBV12-4
DNA: TGTGCCAGGCGGTATACAGGGGTTCGCTTTTCGGTCTACAATGAGCAGTTCTTC; CDR3: CARRYTGVRFSVYNEQFF; size: -; J: TRBJ2-1; D: TRBD1; V: TRBV6-2/TRBV6-3
DNA: TGTGCCAGCAGTTCGGGACAGCTGAGCTCCTACGAGCAGTACTTC; CDR3: CASSSGQLSSYEQYF; size: -; J: TRBJ2-7; D: TRBD1; V: TRBV28
DNA: TGTGCCAGCAGTTACTCGGGGGTAAGGAGCACAGATACGCAGTATTTT; CDR3: CASSYSGVRSTDTQYF; size: -; J: TRBJ2-3; D: -; V: TRBV6-2/TRBV6-3
DNA: TGCGCCAGCAGCACCCAGCATGGGATGGAAGGAAACACCATATATTTT; CDR3: CASSTQHGMEGNTIYF; size: many; J: TRBJ1-3; D: -; V: TRBV5-1
DNA: TGTGCCAGCAGCTTATTATTAGCTTTCATGAACACTGAAGCTTTCTTT; CDR3: CASSLLLAFMNTEAFF; size: few; J: TRBJ1-1; D: -; V: TRBV7-2
DNA: TGTGCCAGCAGCTTAGTGACTATTGGAGAGACCCAGTACTTC; CDR3: CASSLVTIGETQYF; size: -; J: TRBJ2-5; D: -; V: TRBV7-2
DNA: TGTGCCAGCAACCCAAGTTCGTCCTCTGGAAACACCATATATTTT; CDR3: CASNPSSSSGNTIYF; size: -; J: TRBJ1-3; D: -; V: TRBV12-3/TRBV12-4
DNA: TGCAGCGTATACGGGGGACTAGCGGAAAACGGCACAGATACGCAGTATTTT; CDR3: CSVYGGLAENGTDTQYF; size: few; J: TRBJ2-3; D: TRBD2; V: TRBV29-1
DNA: TGTGCCAGCAGCCAAGTCCCTAGCAGGGCCCCCTCAATGTTGGATACGCAGTATTTT; CDR3: CASSQVPSRAPSMLDTQYF; size: -; J: TRBJ2-3; D: -; V: TRBV14
DNA: TGTGCCAGCAGCTTAGATATTTGGGCAGGGGGCGATCTGGACAATGAGCAGTTCTTC; CDR3: CASSLDIWAGGDLDNEQFF; size: few; J: TRBJ2-1; D: TRBD1; V: TRBV11-2
DNA: TGTGCCAGCAGTTACAGCGGGGGGGCCCACAATGAGCAGTTCTTC; CDR3: CASSYSGGAHNEQFF; size: -; J: TRBJ2-1; D: TRBD2; V: TRBV6-2/TRBV6-3
DNA: TGCGCCAGCAGCTCCGAGAGGGTGACCACCGGGGAGCTGTTTTTT; CDR3: CASSSERVTTGELFF; size: -; J: TRBJ2-2; D: -; V: TRBV5-1
DNA: TGTGCCAGCAGTTTAAGGGTGGTCCAAGCTTTCTTT; CDR3: CASSLRVVQAFF; size: many; J: TRBJ1-1; D: -; V: TRBV12-3/TRBV12-4
DNA: TGTGCCAGCTCACCAATTTCGCTAGCGGGGGCTTTCGGCAATGAGCAGTTCTTC; CDR3: CASSPISLAGAFGNEQFF; size: -; J: TRBJ2-1; D: TRBD2; V: TRBV18
DNA: TGTGCCAGCAGCTACAGGGGGCCCGGGGAGCTGTTTTTT; CDR3: CASSYRGPGELFF; size: -; J: TRBJ2-2; D: TRBD1; V: TRBV12-3/TRBV12-4